This T cell receptor (beta chain) was retrieved from a study of CD8 T cells in Susac syndrome. With regard to this clonotype: Its antigen remains unidentified.

The sequenced target, TCR beta, came from blood CD8+ and CD4+ T cells. Notes on the study in general: It was acknowledged in the study that its TCR sequencing and HLA analysis involved a relatively small number of individuals.

The CDR3 is 17 amino acids. Trimming cost V 1 base and J 3 bases, with 16 bases left between them. Germline V lookup: CDR1 SGDLS, CDR2 YYNGEE. Reverse transcription of roughly 0.5 to 1 ug RNA was performed with random hexamers. TCRdb called the immunoSEQ multiplex PCR reads again in MiXCR, with one record for every CDR3 protein. The sample lists 150,000 or so distinct CDR3 sequences; around 94% were seen once. Source material: CD4+ T cells from PBMCs. The TCR sequence derives from a human donor in good health. The chain uses TRBV9 and TRBJ1-4; no firm D call. The CDR3 DNA follows: TGTGCCAGCAGCGTATCCGCTGGGGTTTCCGCTAATGAAAAACTGTTTTTT. Translated: CASSVSAGVSANEKLFF.